This TCR beta chain stems from a study of response to subunit inactivated influenza vaccine. Overall study results and limits: Every seasonal influenza vaccination brings in few new T cells, the authors suggested.

MiXCR, run by TCRdb on the RT-PCR reads, gives a single entry per CDR3 protein. The sample carries over 150,000 distinct CDR3 sequences, roughly 10% recorded once. The germline CDR1 and CDR2 sequences are SGDLS and YYNGEE. The V gene lost 3 bases and the J gene lost 8 bases, with 12 bases spanning the gap. CDR3 size: 13 residues. Details on this clonotype: Its antigen is not known.

The clonotype was recovered from a man between 50 and 69 years old who received an inactivated influenza vaccine. Source: CD8+ T cells sorted from PBMCs, taken about 24 months after vaccination. V usage is TRBV9 and J usage is TRBJ2-1, with D perhaps TRBD1 (6 bases). CDR3 sequence (DNA): TGTGCCAGCAGCGCCGCACAGGGTGATGAGCAGTTCTTC. Protein product: CASSAAQGDEQFF. The full variable domain, rest sourced from reference TRBV9 and TRBJ2-1, is DSGVTQTPKHLITATGQRVTLRCSPRSGDLSVYWYQQSLDQGLQFLIQYYNGEERAKGNILERFSAQQFPDLHSELNLSSLELGDSALYFCASSAAQGDEQFFGPGTRLTVL.